The rows below give T cell receptor beta chains drawn from one sample of a study of blood T cells in healthy people across ages. TCRdb reanalysed the 5' RACE reads using MiXCR and keeps one entry per CDR3 protein. This sample carries more than 800,000 distinct CDR3 sequences, 35% to 55% of them seen once, and the ten largest clones take about 19%. The sequenced material came from blood. All receptors derive from a woman aged 55-70 years in good health. Each CDR3 is given with its conserved first and last residue. The D gene is left open where the match is weak. A clone size is listed for some rows: how often the clone was seen (once, few, many), or a class if it is expanded.

V gene: TRBV6-1; clone size: many; D gene: -; J gene: TRBJ2-7; CDR3 protein: CASKRGGALYEQYF; CDR3 DNA: TGTGCCAGCAAACGTGGGGGGGCTCTCTACGAGCAGTACTTC
V gene: TRBV20-1; clone size: -; D gene: -; J gene: TRBJ2-3; CDR3 protein: CSATAGGGSGTDTQYF; CDR3 DNA: TGCAGTGCTACAGCGGGTGGAGGGAGCGGCACAGATACGCAGTATTTT
V gene: TRBV20-1; clone size: -; D gene: TRBD2; J gene: TRBJ2-2; CDR3 protein: CSARLRGSTGELFF; CDR3 DNA: TGCAGTGCTAGACTGCGGGGGAGTACCGGGGAGCTGTTTTTT
V gene: TRBV15; clone size: -; D gene: -; J gene: TRBJ1-4; CDR3 protein: CATSPRGGTDEKLFF; CDR3 DNA: TGTGCCACCAGCCCACGTGGGGGAACCGATGAAAAACTGTTTTTT
V gene: TRBV6-2/TRBV6-3; clone size: few; D gene: TRBD1; J gene: TRBJ2-5; CDR3 protein: CASSYRRGPEYF; CDR3 DNA: TGTGCCAGCAGTTACAGAAGGGGGCCGGAGTACTTC
V gene: TRBV20-1; clone size: -; D gene: TRBD1; J gene: TRBJ2-5; CDR3 protein: CSAPDRGRRETQYF; CDR3 DNA: TGCAGTGCCCCCGACAGGGGGCGCCGGGAGACCCAGTACTTC
V gene: TRBV20-1; clone size: few; D gene: -; J gene: TRBJ1-4; CDR3 protein: CSARVAGQDEKLFF; CDR3 DNA: TGCAGTGCTAGAGTGGCAGGGCAGGATGAAAAACTGTTTTTT
V gene: TRBV20-1; clone size: few; D gene: TRBD2; J gene: TRBJ2-2; CDR3 protein: CSATRLAGGPGEPGELFF; CDR3 DNA: TGCAGTGCCACCAGACTAGCGGGAGGGCCGGGTGAGCCCGGGGAGCTGTTTTTT
V gene: TRBV11-3; clone size: -; D gene: -; J gene: TRBJ2-5; CDR3 protein: CASSAASQETQYF; CDR3 DNA: TGTGCCAGCAGCGCGGCGAGTCAAGAGACCCAGTACTTC
V gene: TRBV7-6; clone size: few; D gene: -; J gene: TRBJ2-7; CDR3 protein: CASSLVRDPTYEQYF; CDR3 DNA: TGTGCCAGCAGCTTAGTCCGGGATCCGACCTACGAGCAGTACTTC
V gene: TRBV6-2/TRBV6-3; clone size: few; D gene: TRBD1; J gene: TRBJ2-3; CDR3 protein: CASSYEGQNTDTQYF; CDR3 DNA: TGTGCCAGCAGTTACGAGGGACAGAACACAGATACGCAGTATTTT
V gene: TRBV7-2; clone size: -; D gene: -; J gene: TRBJ2-2; CDR3 protein: CASSLSGRYGTGELFF; CDR3 DNA: TGTGCCAGCAGCTTATCCGGGAGATACGGCACCGGGGAGCTGTTTTTT
V gene: TRBV7-2; clone size: -; D gene: -; J gene: TRBJ2-7; CDR3 protein: CASSRPGPGEQYF; CDR3 DNA: TGTGCCAGCAGCCGCCCAGGGCCCGGCGAGCAGTACTTC
V gene: TRBV6-5; clone size: once; D gene: TRBD2; J gene: TRBJ2-1; CDR3 protein: CASSGPSGPYNEQFF; CDR3 DNA: TGTGCCAGCAGTGGGCCTAGCGGCCCCTACAATGAGCAGTTCTTC
V gene: TRBV11-2; clone size: few; D gene: TRBD2; J gene: TRBJ2-3; CDR3 protein: CASRAGLNEATDTQYF; CDR3 DNA: TGTGCCAGCAGAGCGGGACTTAACGAGGCCACAGATACGCAGTATTTT
V gene: TRBV7-2; clone size: -; D gene: -; J gene: TRBJ2-2; CDR3 protein: CASSFTLSTGELFF; CDR3 DNA: TGTGCCAGCAGCTTTACATTGTCCACCGGGGAGCTGTTTTTT
V gene: TRBV20-1; clone size: once; D gene: -; J gene: TRBJ2-3; CDR3 protein: CSAREGITDTQYF; CDR3 DNA: TGCAGTGCTAGAGAGGGAATCACAGATACGCAGTATTTT
V gene: TRBV10-3; clone size: -; D gene: -; J gene: TRBJ1-2; CDR3 protein: CAIATDGIHGYTF; CDR3 DNA: TGTGCCATAGCCACGGACGGGATCCATGGCTACACCTTC
V gene: TRBV29-1; clone size: few; D gene: -; J gene: TRBJ2-1; CDR3 protein: CSVELVTSNEQFF; CDR3 DNA: TGCAGCGTTGAACTAGTGACAAGCAATGAGCAGTTCTTC
V gene: TRBV27; clone size: -; D gene: -; J gene: TRBJ2-7; CDR3 protein: CASSPPNRAYEQYF; CDR3 DNA: TGTGCCAGCAGTCCCCCCAACAGGGCCTACGAGCAGTACTTC
V gene: TRBV20-1; clone size: -; D gene: TRBD1; J gene: TRBJ2-7; CDR3 protein: CSALGQGGSYEQYF; CDR3 DNA: TGCAGTGCTTTAGGACAGGGAGGCTCCTACGAGCAGTACTTC
V gene: TRBV27; clone size: few; D gene: TRBD2; J gene: TRBJ2-7; CDR3 protein: CASSSGTSGIPEQYF; CDR3 DNA: TGTGCCAGCAGTTCCGGGACTAGCGGGATCCCCGAGCAGTACTTC
V gene: TRBV12-3/TRBV12-4; clone size: -; D gene: TRBD1; J gene: TRBJ2-7; CDR3 protein: CASSTGQIYEQYF; CDR3 DNA: TGTGCCAGCAGTACGGGACAGATCTACGAGCAGTACTTC
V gene: TRBV5-6; clone size: -; D gene: -; J gene: TRBJ1-2; CDR3 protein: CASSPQGRASGYTF; CDR3 DNA: TGTGCCAGCAGCCCCCAGGGGAGGGCCTCTGGCTACACCTTC
V gene: TRBV29-1; clone size: many; D gene: -; J gene: TRBJ1-5; CDR3 protein: CSVGDLSNQPQHF; CDR3 DNA: TGCAGCGTTGGGGACCTAAGCAATCAGCCCCAGCATTTT
V gene: TRBV28; clone size: -; D gene: -; J gene: TRBJ2-2; CDR3 protein: CASRKLSGELFF; CDR3 DNA: TGTGCCAGCAGGAAACTATCCGGGGAGCTGTTTTTT
V gene: TRBV6-1; clone size: -; D gene: -; J gene: TRBJ2-4; CDR3 protein: CASSEGTFKNIQYF; CDR3 DNA: TGTGCCAGCAGTGAAGGGACATTTAAAAACATTCAGTACTTC
V gene: TRBV14; clone size: few; D gene: -; J gene: TRBJ2-7; CDR3 protein: CASSQQGYYEQYF; CDR3 DNA: TGTGCCAGCAGCCAACAGGGATACTACGAGCAGTACTTC
V gene: TRBV29-1; clone size: many; D gene: -; J gene: TRBJ2-3; CDR3 protein: CSAENTDTQYF; CDR3 DNA: TGCAGCGCGGAAAACACAGATACGCAGTATTTT
V gene: TRBV6-1; clone size: few; D gene: -; J gene: TRBJ1-2; CDR3 protein: CASSALGRSGYGYTF; CDR3 DNA: TGTGCCAGCAGCGCCTTGGGGAGGTCCGGCTATGGCTACACCTTC
V gene: TRBV11-2; clone size: -; D gene: TRBD1; J gene: TRBJ1-2; CDR3 protein: CASSPRDRGSRGYTF; CDR3 DNA: TGTGCCAGCAGCCCCCGGGACAGGGGTTCGAGGGGCTACACCTTC
V gene: TRBV27; clone size: -; D gene: -; J gene: TRBJ2-7; CDR3 protein: CATKTGLVGEQYF; CDR3 DNA: TGTGCCACCAAAACGGGACTTGTTGGGGAGCAGTACTTC
V gene: TRBV5-6; clone size: few; D gene: TRBD2; J gene: TRBJ2-1; CDR3 protein: CASSITSGSYNEQFF; CDR3 DNA: TGTGCCAGCAGCATTACTAGCGGCAGCTACAATGAGCAGTTCTTC
V gene: TRBV4-1; clone size: -; D gene: TRBD1; J gene: TRBJ2-7; CDR3 protein: CASSQEGTGHYEQYF; CDR3 DNA: TGCGCCAGCAGCCAAGAAGGGACAGGGCACTACGAGCAGTACTTC
V gene: TRBV27; clone size: -; D gene: TRBD1; J gene: TRBJ2-7; CDR3 protein: CASSYTGGRWNEQYF; CDR3 DNA: TGTGCCAGCAGTTACACAGGGGGCAGGTGGAATGAGCAGTACTTC
V gene: TRBV6-5; clone size: few; D gene: -; J gene: TRBJ1-1; CDR3 protein: CASNDARGNTEAFF; CDR3 DNA: TGTGCCAGCAACGATGCCCGGGGGAACACTGAAGCTTTCTTT
V gene: TRBV25-1; clone size: -; D gene: -; J gene: TRBJ2-2; CDR3 protein: CASSGLAPGELFF; CDR3 DNA: TGTGCCAGCAGTGGCCTAGCGCCCGGGGAGCTGTTTTTT
V gene: TRBV7-6; clone size: few; D gene: TRBD2; J gene: TRBJ2-1; CDR3 protein: CASSLEGLVNEQFF; CDR3 DNA: TGTGCCAGCAGCTTAGAGGGACTAGTCAATGAGCAGTTCTTC
V gene: TRBV18; clone size: few; D gene: -; J gene: TRBJ1-2; CDR3 protein: CASSPVGSYGYTF; CDR3 DNA: TGTGCCAGCTCACCAGTGGGGAGCTATGGCTACACCTTC
V gene: TRBV3-1; clone size: -; D gene: TRBD1; J gene: TRBJ1-6; CDR3 protein: CASSRGQGDNSPLHF; CDR3 DNA: TGTGCCAGCAGCCGAGGACAGGGGGACAATTCACCCCTCCACTTT
V gene: TRBV2; clone size: -; D gene: -; J gene: TRBJ1-4; CDR3 protein: CASLGGRALNEKLFF; CDR3 DNA: TGTGCCAGCCTAGGTGGGCGGGCCCTTAATGAAAAACTGTTTTTT
V gene: TRBV4-1; clone size: -; D gene: -; J gene: TRBJ2-7; CDR3 protein: CASSPHQGWEQYF; CDR3 DNA: TGCGCCAGCAGCCCCCACCAGGGTTGGGAGCAGTACTTC